The clone carrying this TCR beta chain was seen more than once but under ten times. The sample belongs to a study of blood T cell repertoires in COVID-19. The overall study: Some COVID-19 samples were acute and others convalescent; all came from the United States, Italy and Spain. Sources were T cells, B-cell-depleted T cells, or PBMCs; the material itself was cDNA or gDNA.

CDR1 LGHNA and CDR2 YNFKEQ come from the germline V gene. Between the trimmed V and J ends, which lost 0 bases and 5 bases, there was a span of 17 bases. This CDR3 spans 18 amino acids. In the original analysis: Amplification with reference gene primers provided the estimates of nucleated cell counts. The assay was immunoSEQ multiplex PCR, and TCRdb's table has in-frame clones only and misses some. V and J calls and clone size come straight from that table; D and trimming were deduced from the DNA. This table holds approximately 140,000 clones, around four fifths found once. The receptor was isolated from an older man with acute or convalescent COVID-19. The chain recombines TRBV4-2 with TRBJ1-6; D not certain. The sample consisted of peripheral blood. The CDR3 nucleotides read TGTGCCAGCAGCCAAGAGAAGGCTAGGCGGGCAGATAATTCACCCCTCCACTTT. Its protein is CASSQEKARRADNSPLHF.